One sample yielded the 12 T cell receptor beta chains listed below, sequenced in a study of post-analysis software for immune sequencing data. Unique molecular identifiers were present in the TCR beta cDNA libraries. Via MiXCR, TCRdb re-called the PCR reads, giving one row per CDR3 protein. The sample holds roughly 800,000 distinct CDR3 sequences, around 53% seen once. The study's findings and limits: Patients had higher frequencies than controls of a few TRBV segments, including TRBV5-6, TRBV5-1 and TRBV20-1.

These receptors' antigens are unknown. Sequences were obtained from blood. Receptors originate from a girl under 18 with multiple sclerosis.

The rearrangement uses TRBV29-1 and TRBJ1-1; TRBD1 matches at 8 bases. Germline V gene data show CDR1 as SQVTM and CDR2 as ANQGSEA. The CDR3 is 14 residues long. Trimming removed 4 bases from V and 1 base from J; junction bases left unmatched: 5. In DNA, the CDR3 is TGCAGCGTTGTGCGGACAGGGCCGAACACTGAAGCTTTCTTT. Protein product: CSVVRTGPNTEAFF.

The V and J genes are TRBV3-1 and TRBJ2-4; D is unclear. The CDR3 sequence is 16 residues long. Trimming took 3 bases from V and 0 from J, leaving 12 bases between them. The germline CDR1 and CDR2 sequences are LGHDT and YNNKEL (reference sequence). Here the CDR3 DNA reads TGTGCCAGCAGCCATCGGTCAGGAATAGCCAAAAACATTCAGTACTTC. Its translation is CASSHRSGIAKNIQYF.

The chain links TRBV3-1 to TRBJ1-2, with 7 bases identical to TRBD1. The CDR3 extends over 13 amino acids. Germline values: CDR1 LGHDT, CDR2 YNNKEL (reference sequence). The V segment lost 6 bases and the J segment 8 bases; nucleotides outside the gene matches: 9. CDR3 region: CASRNRQGSGYTF. The CDR3 DNA follows: TGTGCCAGCAGAAACCGACAGGGTAGCGGCTACACCTTC.

The chain combines TRBV20-1 with TRBJ2-7; maybe TRBD2 (6 bases). With 6 bases removed from V and 7 bases from J, the gap between germline ends came to 22 bases. CDR3 length: 14 amino acids. Germline loops: CDR1 DFQATT, CDR2 SNEGSKA (reference sequence). The CDR3 DNA is TGCAGTGCGACGACTAGAGGGAGATCATGGGAGCAGTACTTC. Its translation: CSATTRGRSWEQYF.

There are a few counts of this clonotype. The chain links TRBV7-8 to TRBJ2-4; D remains unclear. V lost 1 base to trimming and J lost 3 bases, with 10 bases between them. From germline, CDR1 is SGHVS and CDR2 FQNEAQ. The CDR3 has 15 residues. CDR3 in DNA: TGTGCCAGCAGCTTAGTTGGCGTTGGCAAAAACATTCAGTACTTC. Protein: CASSLVGVGKNIQYF.

Turning to this clonotype: This likely comes from a read error, as the CDR3 has no conserved phenylalanine or tryptophan at its end. This sequence joins TRBV7-9 and TRBJ2-1, with 10 bases identical to TRBD2. CDR1 and CDR2 (germline): SEHNR, FQNEAQ (reference sequence). With 5 bases clipped from V and 9 bases from J, the junction kept 19 bases outside the gene matches. This CDR3 has 18 residues. In DNA form, the CDR3 reads TGTGCCAGCAGCGATGACGTATACCCTAGCGGGAGATCGAGTGAGCAGTTCTCC. Protein product: CASSDDVYPSGRSSEQFS.

This clonotype was found a few times. This rearrangement joins TRBV7-6 to TRBJ1-1, with TRBD1 matching 8 bases. Germline-derived CDR1 and CDR2 are SGHVS and FNYEAQ. With 1 base clipped from V and 0 bases from J, the junction kept 13 bases outside the gene matches. The CDR3 sequence is 19 residues long. DNA for the CDR3: TGTGCCAGCAGCTTAGTAAGCTTCAGGGGGCAGGGCATGAACACTGAAGCTTTCTTT. It codes for CASSLVSFRGQGMNTEAFF.

This clonotype was counted only a few times. The rearrangement links TRBV7-8 to TRBJ1-1, with a weak D call TRBD1 (6 bases). The CDR3 covers 15 residues. The germline V gene encodes CDR1 SGHVS and CDR2 FQNEAQ. Trimming removed 4 bases at V and 6 bases at J, with 18 bases between. CDR3 loop: CASSSRLSRGSEAFF. CDR3 DNA sequence: TGTGCCAGCAGCTCCCGCCTCTCCAGGGGTTCTGAAGCTTTCTTT.

The sample holds a few counts of this clonotype. The rearrangement links TRBV2 to TRBJ2-3, with 7 bases identical to TRBD1. The J segment lost 4 bases and the V segment lost 8 bases, leaving 9 bases of the junction unmatched. Germline CDR1 and CDR2: SNHLY and FYNNEI. The CDR3 sequence is 14 residues long. The CDR3 nucleotides read TGTGCCAGCCTGCGGACAGGCATGGCAGATACGCAGTATTTT. Translated, it gives CASLRTGMADTQYF.

This clonotype turned up a few times. The chain combines TRBV6-6 with TRBJ2-7; no definite D call. The CDR3 is 12 residues long. V lost 6 bases and J lost 2, with 8 bases in between. CDR1 and CDR2 from the germline V gene are MNHNY and SVGAGI (reference sequence). CDR3 residues: CASSGSPYEQYF. The CDR3 DNA reads TGTGCCAGCAGCGGTAGCCCCTACGAGCAGTACTTC.

This clonotype came up once. The chain links TRBV6-5 to TRBJ2-3; possibly TRBD2 for D (6 bases). The CDR3 length is 15 residues. Per the germline V gene, CDR1 is MNHEY and CDR2 is SVGAGI. V lost 2 bases and J 4 bases, leaving 13 bases between the germline ends. The CDR3 here is CASSYVGGSPDTQYF. Written as DNA, the CDR3 is TGTGCCAGCAGTTACGTTGGAGGGAGCCCAGATACGCAGTATTTT.

The table lists this clonotype with a few counts. This sequence joins TRBV5-1 and TRBJ2-1; D unclear. Germline V lookup: CDR1 SGHRS, CDR2 YFSETQ. The CDR3 loop spans 12 amino acids. With 2 bases removed from V and 9 bases from J, the gap between germline ends came to 9 bases. CDR3: CASSLGTSEQFF. The CDR3 coding sequence is TGCGCCAGCAGCTTAGGTACATCTGAGCAGTTCTTC.